This TCR beta chain originates from a study of blood T cell repertoires in COVID-19 (TCRdb year 2020). For the study in its entirety: The collaborator samples originated in the United States, Italy and Spain and spanned the acute and convalescent phases of COVID-19. The material from the prospective study consisted of cDNA or gDNA derived from T cells, B-cell-depleted T cells, or PBMCs. Subjects who had been exposed to COVID-19, were actively infected with it, or had recovered from it provided the deeply sampled blood TCRbeta repertoires that made up the dataset. The repertoires were released in a freely available public database intended as a resource for research on the immune response to SARS-CoV-2. Samples were obtained from the ongoing ImmuneRACE study (first 160 participants) and from 1,254 subjects provided by 6 global collaborators. A de-identified subject ID, COVID-19 status, age in years and sex were almost always included in the sample metadata. Where available, HLA class I and class II types were obtained from metadata supplied by the sample provider rather than from assay-based typing. The research as a whole found: Clinical and demographic metadata were provided uncurated, with the amount varying by source and participant.

One collaborating source in Seattle enrolled patients during active infection and followed them longitudinally through the course of disease. Collaborating institutions collected whole blood in K2EDTA tubes following their own protocols. For TCRbeta analysis, collaborators shipped samples as frozen whole blood, isolated PBMCs, or DNA extracted from either of those sample types. As concerns this clone: The clone's antigen remains unknown. No quality values exist for individual bases; no much larger clone is one base distant.

Trimming accounts for 4 bases at V and 1 base at J, while the number of junction bases matched to no gene is 4. Per the germline V gene, ENHRY is the CDR1 and SYGVKD is the CDR2. Inclusive of the bounding cysteine and phenylalanine, the CDR3 is 15 residues long. Just the 45-base CDR3 DNA is kept, in frame starting at base 1. TCRbeta CDR3 regions were amplified from genomic DNA by means of the immunoSEQ Assay, a bias-controlled multiplex PCR. In the paper's pipeline: The number of nucleated cells in each sample was estimated from the amplification of reference gene primers within the assay. Sequence reads were collapsed and filtered to measure the absolute abundance of every unique TCRbeta CDR3 rearrangement. For each sample, productive Simpson clonality was calculated as the square root of Simpson's diversity index over productive rearrangements. Not all clones reach the TCRdb copy of this immuneACCESS table, which keeps in-frame sequences only. Checked studies attribute under half of the gap to unresolved V genes and leave the rest unexplained. The V and J calls and clone size come from that table; D and trimming were worked out from the DNA. The sample contains fewer than 200,000 clones, about four fifths of them found a single time. Approximately 2.6% of the sample lies in the top ten.

Recombination linked TRBV10-3 to TRBJ2-3; TRBD1 agrees with 8 junctional bases. This sequence was found in a woman aged 80 or older with COVID-19, enrolled during active disease. The sample was peripheral blood. The base sequence is TGTGCCATCAGTGCGGACAGGGCCGGCACAGATACGCAGTATTTT. It encodes CAISADRAGTDTQYF.